These 16 T cell receptor beta chains share one sample of origin, sequenced in a study of blood T cell repertoires in COVID-19. Repertoires were generated with immunoSEQ multiplex PCR, while TCRdb's copy carries only in-frame clones and drops some. Here the sample spans 300,000 to 400,000 clones, approximately 81% being singletons. The source material was PBMCs or T cells enriched from blood (not recorded which). Source of these receptors: a woman under 40 who had been exposed to COVID-19.

The DNA for the CDR3 is TGTGCCAGCAGTTCACCGGGACAGGGGATGGGGGAGCAGTACTTC. This codes for CASSSPGQGMGEQYF. V usage is TRBV6-6 and J usage is TRBJ2-7; 10 positions agree with TRBD1. The CDR3 is made up of 15 amino acids. Looked up from germline, CDR1 is MNHNY and CDR2 is SVGAGI (reference sequence). Trimming removed 4 bases from V and 7 bases from J; junction bases left unmatched: 10.

The chain is built from TRBV6-6 and TRBJ2-5; TRBD2 matches 10 bases. The V segment lost 6 bases and the J segment 3 bases; nucleotides outside the gene matches: 4. This CDR3 spans 14 amino acids. Germline V gene data show CDR1 as MNHNY and CDR2 as SVGAGI (reference sequence). The chain's CDR3 is CASSRLAGEETQYF. The CDR3 DNA reads TGTGCCAGCAGCCGCCTAGCGGGGGAAGAGACCCAGTACTTC.

The chain joins TRBV5-3 to TRBJ2-1, with TRBD2 identical over 12 bases. TRBV5-3 is known as an ORF, though its function is uncertain. V was clipped by 0 bases and J by 7 bases; unmatched bases: 5. The CDR3 is 16 amino acids. CDR3 region: CARSLGLAGDKNEQFF. For the CDR3, the DNA is TGTGCCAGAAGCTTGGGACTAGCGGGAGACAAGAATGAGCAGTTCTTC.

The CDR3 DNA reads as TGTGCCAGTAGGGACTTCTACAATGAGCAGTTCTTC. Translation gives CASRDFYNEQFF. This chain joins TRBV2 and TRBJ2-1, with a weak D call TRBD2 (6 bases). With 9 bases removed from V and 3 bases from J, the gap between germline ends came to 9 bases. The CDR3 length is 12 residues. The germline V gene has CDR1 SNHLY and CDR2 FYNNEI.

The rearrangement joins TRBV19 to TRBJ1-2; 9 nucleotides agree with TRBD1. CDR1 and CDR2 (germline): LNHDA, SQIVND (reference sequence). CDR3 size: 19 residues. The J segment lost 6 bases and the V segment lost 5 bases, leaving 22 bases of the junction unmatched. This chain's CDR3 is CASSPLGGTGIPTLHGYTF. The CDR3 DNA reads as TGTGCCAGTAGTCCTCTCGGGGGGACAGGGATCCCCACCCTCCATGGCTACACCTTC.

CDR3 loop: CASRDRGKETQYF. In DNA, the CDR3 is TGTGCCAGCAGGGACAGGGGGAAAGAGACCCAGTACTTC. V is TRBV2 and J is TRBJ2-5; 10 nucleotides align to TRBD1. The CDR3 runs 13 residues. V was pared by 6 bases and J by 3 bases, with 1 base of the junction left unmatched. From germline, CDR1 is SNHLY and CDR2 FYNNEI.

In DNA, the CDR3 is TGTGCCAGTAGTACCTACAGGAGTATTGGTAATGAAAAACTGTTTTTT. Translated, it gives CASSTYRSIGNEKLFF. This chain links TRBV19 with TRBJ1-4, with D possibly being TRBD1 (5 bases). Germline CDR1 is LNHDA and CDR2 is SQIVND (reference sequence). The CDR3 is 16 residues long. V was cut by 4 bases and J by 4 bases, with 16 bases left in between.

This clone was detected a few times. The V call is TRBV7-8, the J call TRBJ2-3, with D tentatively TRBD2 (6 bases). Germline values: CDR1 SGHVS, CDR2 FQNEAQ. Trimming pared 7 bases from V and 1 base from J, leaving 21 bases between. This CDR3 comprises 17 residues. The CDR3 DNA is TGTGCCAGCACCCTCGACCTACACGGGGGAGGCACAGATACGCAGTATTTT. Translation gives CASTLDLHGGGTDTQYF.

CDR3: CASSDRTGNTEAFF. The CDR3 region has the DNA TGTGCCAGCAGTGATAGGACAGGGAACACTGAAGCTTTCTTT. This rearrangement joins TRBV2 to TRBJ1-1; 7 positions agree with TRBD1. With V trimmed by 3 bases and J by 1 base, 2 bases remained unmatched. CDR3 size: 14 residues. Germline V CDR1 and CDR2: SNHLY, FYNNEI.

The rearrangement uses TRBV11-2 and TRBJ2-1; D not certain. CDR1 is SGHAT, CDR2 FQNNGV, per germline. V lost 1 base and J lost 6, with 19 bases in between. This CDR3 contains 17 residues. The CDR3 bases are TGTGCCAGCAGCTTAGTGTTTGGCCTCACGTCGGGCAATGAGCAGTTCTTC. Its translation: CASSLVFGLTSGNEQFF.

This rearrangement joins TRBV5-1 to TRBJ2-7; TRBD2 matches at 9 bases. The CDR3 consists of 17 residues. Trimming took 1 base from V and 5 from J; bases not matched to a gene: 13. Germline CDR1 and CDR2: SGHRS and YFSETQ. The CDR3 reads CASSLWGSGSTLNEQYF. In nucleotides, the CDR3 is TGCGCCAGCAGCTTGTGGGGTAGCGGGAGCACCCTTAACGAGCAGTACTTC.

The V gene is TRBV21-1, the J gene TRBJ2-5; TRBD1, as called in the table, went unchecked against the DNA. TRBV21-1 has pseudogene status. The CDR3 spans 13 residues. CDR3 coding DNA: TGTGCCATCCCCCGTAGGGACAGCGAGACCCAGTACTTC. This codes for CAIPRRDSETQYF.

This chain connects TRBV6-5 to TRBJ1-1, with TRBD1 as a possible D gene (6 bases). V was pared by 6 bases and J by 2 bases, with 13 bases between. Germline V gives CDR1 MNHEY, CDR2 SVGAGI. The CDR3 totals 14 residues. In DNA, the CDR3 is TGTGCCAGCAGCCCCCCGGGGGGCAACACTGAAGCTTTCTTT. Translated, it gives CASSPPGGNTEAFF.

This clone appeared a single time. The chain couples TRBV9 to TRBJ1-2; 10 bases fit TRBD1. Germline V CDR1 and CDR2: SGDLS, YYNGEE. This CDR3 is built from 15 residues. The J segment lost 7 bases and the V segment lost 4 bases, leaving 10 bases of the junction unmatched. The CDR3 DNA reads TGTGCCAGCAGCACCGCGGGGACAGGGGCGCGTGGCTACACCTTC. Translation: CASSTAGTGARGYTF.

V usage is TRBV5-1 and J usage is TRBJ2-7; TRBD2 matches 9 bases. The CDR3 runs to 15 residues. Germline V CDR1 and CDR2: SGHRS, YFSETQ. The ends lost 4 bases at V and 3 bases at J; junction bases unmatched: 8. Here the CDR3 DNA reads TGCGCCAGCAGCCGGTTTAGCGGGGGAGACTACGAGCAGTACTTC. Its translation: CASSRFSGGDYEQYF.

This clone was counted a few times. This chain's CDR3 is CARSYGSNAGELFF. The CDR3 DNA is TGTGCCAGGTCGTATGGGAGTAATGCCGGGGAGCTGTTTTTT. The chain links TRBV7-9 to TRBJ2-2; TRBD2 might be the D (5 bases). The CDR3 is made up of 14 amino acids. V lost 9 bases to trimming and J lost 6 bases, with 17 bases between them. Germline V gene data show CDR1 as SEHNR and CDR2 as FQNEAQ (reference sequence).